One sample yielded the 8 T cell receptor beta chains listed below, sequenced in a study of cytomegalovirus exposure and HLA in healthy donors (dated by TCRdb to about 2017). The library was built by means of the immunoSEQ multiplex PCR assay. For the multiplex PCR, a mixture combining 60 forward primers for TCR Vbeta segments and 13 reverse primers for TCR Jbeta segments was used. The immuneACCESS repertoire file appears here via TCRdb, limited to in-frame rearrangements. These files lack a portion of the clones; in checked studies, under half of the deficit traces to unresolved V genes, and the cause of the others is not known. In all, the sample holds about 190,000 clones, and 82% of those were seen once. Approximately 0.8% of the sample is taken by the ten largest. The specimen was PBMCs. Receptor source: a woman between 18 and 30 years old in good health and CMV-seronegative.

The chain joins TRBV5-1 to TRBJ1-2; 7 nucleotides align to TRBD1. Germline V gene sequence: CDR1 SGHRS, CDR2 YFSETQ. V gave up 5 bases and J gave up 1 base; unmatched junction bases: 8. This CDR3 contains 15 residues. The DNA for the CDR3 is TGCGCCAGCAGTTCCGGGACAGCCTATAACTATGGCTACACCTTC. Its protein is CASSSGTAYNYGYTF.

The chain recombines TRBV6-5 with TRBJ1-3; no definite D call. Trimming took off 7 bases at V and 4 bases at J, with 14 bases between the two ends. Germline CDR1 MNHEY, CDR2 SVGAGI. CDR3 size: 14 residues. CDR3 in amino acids: CASKPRPGGNTIYF. The CDR3 DNA sequence: TGTGCCAGCAAGCCTCGACCGGGAGGAAACACCATATATTTT.

V is TRBV16 and J is TRBJ2-5; the D is unclear. Trimming removed 2 bases from V and 5 bases from J, with 6 bases in between. Germline V gives CDR1 KGHSY, CDR2 FQNENV. The CDR3 has 12 residues. The CDR3 loop reads CASSQAGETQYF. The CDR3 nucleotides are TGTGCCAGCAGCCAAGCCGGGGAGACCCAGTACTTC.

The gene calls are TRBV6-5 and TRBJ1-5, with D possibly TRBD1 on 6 matching bases. The CDR3 is made up of 15 amino acids. Trimming removed 4 bases from V and 0 bases from J, with 10 bases in between. Looked up from germline, CDR1 is MNHEY and CDR2 is SVGAGI. In DNA form, the CDR3 reads TGTGCCAGCAGTTCCCAGGGGCTTAGCAATCAGCCCCAGCATTTT. It is translated as CASSSQGLSNQPQHF.

This rearrangement joins TRBV27 to TRBJ1-5, with 8 bases matching TRBD1. This CDR3 contains 17 residues. Per the germline V gene, CDR1 is MNHEY and CDR2 is SMNVEV (reference sequence). With 5 bases clipped from V and 3 bases from J, the junction kept 12 bases outside the gene matches. The CDR3 DNA reads as TGTGCCAGCAGTATAACACCGGGACAGGCAAACAATCAGCCCCAGCATTTT. Encoded protein: CASSITPGQANNQPQHF.

This rearrangement joins TRBV6-1 to TRBJ2-1; 8 nucleotides agree with TRBD2. J was trimmed by 8 bases and V by 4 bases; bases with no gene match: 4. Germline lookup yields CDR1 MNHNS and CDR2 SASEGT. The CDR3 totals 13 residues. CDR3 in amino acids: CASSGLARDEQFF. The CDR3 DNA reads TGTGCCAGCAGTGGACTAGCGAGGGATGAGCAGTTCTTC.

This clone was counted between two and nine times. The gene calls are TRBV4-1 and TRBJ1-1; D uncertain. Trimming shortened V by 4 bases and J by 0 bases, and 6 bases separated the two germline ends. CDR3 length equals 13 residues. Germline CDR1 MGHRA, CDR2 YSYEKL. As DNA, the CDR3 is TGCGCCAGCAGCCTCGGGATGAACACTGAAGCTTTCTTT. It is translated as CASSLGMNTEAFF.

This chain links TRBV10-1 with TRBJ2-7, with D unclear. The CDR3 covers 13 residues. Trimming pared 4 bases from V and 2 bases from J, leaving 9 bases between. Germline-derived CDR1 and CDR2 are WNHNN and SYGVQD (reference sequence). The CDR3 here is CASSAFRAYEQYF. CDR3 DNA: TGCGCCAGCAGTGCTTTCCGGGCCTACGAGCAGTACTTC.